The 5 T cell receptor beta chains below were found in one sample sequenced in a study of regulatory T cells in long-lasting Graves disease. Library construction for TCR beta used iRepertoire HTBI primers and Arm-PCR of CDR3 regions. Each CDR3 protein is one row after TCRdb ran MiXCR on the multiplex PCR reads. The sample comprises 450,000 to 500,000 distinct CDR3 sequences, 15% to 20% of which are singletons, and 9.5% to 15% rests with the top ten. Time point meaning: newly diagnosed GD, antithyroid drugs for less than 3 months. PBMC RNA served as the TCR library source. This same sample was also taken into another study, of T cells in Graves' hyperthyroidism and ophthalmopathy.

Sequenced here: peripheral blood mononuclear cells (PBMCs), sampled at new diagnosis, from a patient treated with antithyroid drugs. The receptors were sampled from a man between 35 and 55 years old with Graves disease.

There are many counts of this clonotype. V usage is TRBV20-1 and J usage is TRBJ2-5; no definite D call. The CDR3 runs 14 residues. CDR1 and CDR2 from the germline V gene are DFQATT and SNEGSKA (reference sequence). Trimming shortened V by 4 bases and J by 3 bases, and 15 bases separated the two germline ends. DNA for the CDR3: TGCAGTGCTACCCCTTGGGGTGGAAAAGAGACCCAGTACTTC. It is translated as CSATPWGGKETQYF.

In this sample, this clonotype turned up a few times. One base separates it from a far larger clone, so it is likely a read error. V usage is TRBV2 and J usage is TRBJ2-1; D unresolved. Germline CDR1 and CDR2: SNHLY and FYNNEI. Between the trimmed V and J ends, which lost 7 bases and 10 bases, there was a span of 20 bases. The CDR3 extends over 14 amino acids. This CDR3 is CASMGSPTRREQFF. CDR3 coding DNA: TGTGCCAGCATGGGCTCACCCACGAGAAGGGAGCAGTTCTTC.

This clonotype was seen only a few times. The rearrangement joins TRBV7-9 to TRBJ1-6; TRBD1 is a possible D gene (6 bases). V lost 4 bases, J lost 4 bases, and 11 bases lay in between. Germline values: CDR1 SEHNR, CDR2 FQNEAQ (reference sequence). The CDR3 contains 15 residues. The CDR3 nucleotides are TGTGCCAGCAGCTCGGACAGTACTTATAATTCACCCCTCCACTTT. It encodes CASSSDSTYNSPLHF.

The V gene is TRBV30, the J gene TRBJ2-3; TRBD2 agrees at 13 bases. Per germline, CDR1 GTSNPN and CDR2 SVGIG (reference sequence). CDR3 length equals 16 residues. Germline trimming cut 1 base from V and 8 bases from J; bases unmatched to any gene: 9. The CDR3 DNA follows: TGTGCCTGGAGTGGTCGGGGACTAGCGGGATTCGGTACGCAGTATTTT. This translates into CAWSGRGLAGFGTQYF.

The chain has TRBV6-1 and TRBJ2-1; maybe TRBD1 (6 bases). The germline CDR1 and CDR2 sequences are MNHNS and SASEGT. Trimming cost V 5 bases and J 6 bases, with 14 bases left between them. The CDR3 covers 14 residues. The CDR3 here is CASSYTSDSNEQFF. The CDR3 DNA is TGTGCCAGCAGTTACACCTCGGACAGCAATGAGCAGTTCTTC.